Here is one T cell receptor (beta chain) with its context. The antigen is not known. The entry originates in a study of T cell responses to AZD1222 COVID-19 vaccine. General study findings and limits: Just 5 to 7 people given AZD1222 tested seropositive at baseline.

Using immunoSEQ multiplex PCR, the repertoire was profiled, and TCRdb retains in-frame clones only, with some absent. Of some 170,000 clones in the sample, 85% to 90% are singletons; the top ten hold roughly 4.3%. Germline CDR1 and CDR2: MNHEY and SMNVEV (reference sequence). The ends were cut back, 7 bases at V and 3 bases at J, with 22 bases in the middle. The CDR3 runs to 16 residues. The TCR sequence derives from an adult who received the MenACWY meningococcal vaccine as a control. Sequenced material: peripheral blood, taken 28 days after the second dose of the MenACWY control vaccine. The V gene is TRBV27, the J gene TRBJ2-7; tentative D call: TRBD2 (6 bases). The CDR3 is CASTPSPLATFYEQYF. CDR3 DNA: TGTGCCAGCACCCCTTCCCCCCTAGCGACATTCTACGAGCAGTACTTC.